In its sample, the clone carrying this T cell receptor (beta chain) was seen many times. The study enrolled patients aged 18 to 65 with newly diagnosed hyperthyroidism of under 2 months' duration. Researchers took RNA transcripts and amplified the TCR beta CDR3 regions from them. A first-round RT-PCR of the TCR CDR3 used the HTBI primer set. In TCRdb, the multiplex PCR reads were re-called with MiXCR into one record per CDR3 protein. The sample records roughly 700,000 distinct CDR3 sequences, approximately 15% being singletons. This entry belongs to a study of T cells in Graves' hyperthyroidism and ophthalmopathy. Study-level background: The blood sample was taken at first diagnosis, before treatment began.

The V and J ends lost 6 bases and 4 bases, in that order; junction bases with no gene match: 8. Germline V CDR1 and CDR2: MNHNS, SASEGT. This CDR3 comprises 14 residues. This chain joins TRBV6-1 and TRBJ2-7; 8 bases fit TRBD1. Sequenced material: blood. The sequence was obtained from a man in his forties or fifties with Graves' hyperthyroidism. CDR3 amino acids: CASSYGQGQYEQYF. The CDR3 region has the DNA TGTGCCAGCAGCTACGGACAGGGCCAATACGAGCAGTACTTC.